The present T cell receptor (beta chain) was sequenced within a study of human T cells and chemical hapten exposure. Unfractionated whole blood served as the source for total RNA extraction. In the original workflow: A typical sample had 100,000 or so TCRs, with about 23,224 to 700,000 overall. TCRdb re-derived calls from the 5' RACE reads in MiXCR, one entry per CDR3 protein. The V and J calls, along with clone size, are taken from TCRdb and not from the paper's own processing. The repertoire holds 70,000 to 85,000 distinct CDR3 sequences, approximately 16% seen once, with 6.5% to 7% in the top ten. From germline, CDR1 is MNHEY and CDR2 SVGAGI. This CDR3 has 14 amino acids. V was trimmed by 7 bases and J by 4 bases, leaving 15 bases between them.

The sequence was obtained from a female donor in good health. J is TRBJ2-3 and V is TRBV6-5; tentatively, D is TRBD2 (7 bases). CDR3 region: CASKRGGRADTQYF. The CDR3 region has the DNA TGTGCCAGCAAGAGGGGGGGCAGGGCAGATACGCAGTATTTT.